The rows below give T cell receptor beta chains drawn from one sample of a study of T-cell reconstitution after alpha-beta-depleted transplantation in children. Each CDR3 protein is one row after TCRdb ran MiXCR on the PCR reads. The sample holds around 340,000 distinct CDR3 sequences, 10% to 15% seen once. Here the sequenced sample was PBMCs, taken from the stem cell graft. The receptor set was obtained from a human donor who donated a stem cell graft to a child with Fanconi anemia. The CDR3 runs from the conserved cysteine through the conserved F or W. Each record gives: CDR3 DNA, CDR3 protein, clone size, CDR3 length, D gene, J gene, V gene. The D gene is left open where the match is weak. Rows may omit the clone size; those that give it use once, few, many or a size class.

TGTGCCAGCAGTCGACTCGGGACAGGGGACCGCAACTATGGCTACACCTTC	CASSRLGTGDRNYGYTF	few	17	TRBD1	TRBJ1-2	TRBV6-4
TGTGCCAGCAGCTTAGAATCACGGGGTGCCAAAAACATTCAGTACTTC	CASSLESRGAKNIQYF	.	16	.	TRBJ2-4	TRBV7-9
TGTGCCAGCAGCCGCAGTTCGGAGACCCAGTACTTC	CASSRSSETQYF	.	12	.	TRBJ2-5	TRBV4-2
TGTGCCAGCAGCCCAGGGTACGGAGCGGGATTCAACAATCAGCCCCAGCATTTT	CASSPGYGAGFNNQPQHF	many	18	.	TRBJ1-5	TRBV7-6
TGCGCCAGCAGCTTGGCTGTGGGGAACACCGGGGAGCTGTTTTTT	CASSLAVGNTGELFF	many	15	.	TRBJ2-2	TRBV5-1
TGTGCCAGCAGCCAAGATTATCGGGGGGACCCCCAGTATTTT	CASSQDYRGDPQYF	.	14	TRBD2	TRBJ2-3	TRBV4-2
TGCAGTGCTAGAGTCCCCCCCCCAGCGGGGGTGGGAGAGACCCAGTACTTC	CSARVPPPAGVGETQYF	many	17	TRBD2	TRBJ2-5	TRBV20-1
TGTGCCAGCAGTCCGATTAGCGGGGGGAGCACAGATACGCAGTATTTT	CASSPISGGSTDTQYF	.	16	TRBD2	TRBJ2-3	TRBV12-3/TRBV12-4
TGCAGCGGTGGACAGGGCTACGAGCAGTACTTC	CSGGQGYEQYF	many	11	TRBD1	TRBJ2-7	TRBV29-1
TGTGCCAGCAGTTATGACATCGGAAACACCATATATTTT	CASSYDIGNTIYF	few	13	.	TRBJ1-3	TRBV6-2/TRBV6-3
TGCGCCAGCAGGTCCGAGGGAGGCACTGAAGCTTTCTTT	CASRSEGGTEAFF	many	13	.	TRBJ1-1	TRBV5-1
TGCGCCAGCAGCCAAGGAGCCACAGCTATACTGGACACTGAAGCTTTCTTT	CASSQGATAILDTEAFF	many	17	.	TRBJ1-1	TRBV4-3
TGTGCTAGTGGTACGGGACAGGGTTCGGACACTGAAGCTTTCTTT	CASGTGQGSDTEAFF	.	15	TRBD1	TRBJ1-1	TRBV12-5
TGCGCCAGCAGTGGACAGACCCTATTACCGAACACCGGGGAGCTGTTTTTT	CASSGQTLLPNTGELFF	.	17	.	TRBJ2-2	TRBV10-2
TGCGCCAGCAGCTTGTTTACGGGGGCGGAGTCAGATACGCAGTATTTT	CASSLFTGAESDTQYF	.	16	.	TRBJ2-3	TRBV5-1
TGTGCCAGCTCCCGGGGGGGATACACCGGGGAGCTGTTTTTT	CASSRGGYTGELFF	few	14	TRBD2	TRBJ2-2	TRBV3-1
TGTGCCAGCAGCCCGTCGGGAAACGAGCAGTACTTC	CASSPSGNEQYF	.	12	.	TRBJ2-7	TRBV3-1
TGCGCCAGCAGCTTCGGACAGGAGAACACCGGGGAGCTGTTTTTT	CASSFGQENTGELFF	.	15	TRBD1	TRBJ2-2	TRBV5-1
TGTGCCAGCACAGAACGGGGCGAGCAGTACTTC	CASTERGEQYF	many	11	.	TRBJ2-7	TRBV6-6
TGTGCCAGCAGCGTAGATGCCGATCAGCCCCAGCATTTT	CASSVDADQPQHF	.	13	.	TRBJ1-5	TRBV9
TGTGCCAGCAGTGAACGGTGGGGGCGAGACACTGAAGCTTTCTTT	CASSERWGRDTEAFF	few	15	.	TRBJ1-1	TRBV6-1
TGTGCCAGCAGTCAAGTGAGTGTGGACACTGAAGCTTTCTTT	CASSQVSVDTEAFF	.	14	.	TRBJ1-1	TRBV12-3/TRBV12-4
TGCAGTGCTAGAGCTGTTTCCGGGCTCGTGGGCTACACCTTC	CSARAVSGLVGYTF	few	14	.	TRBJ1-2	TRBV20-1
TGTGCCAGCAGTGATACCAGGGGACGGGTAGCTTTCTTT	CASSDTRGRVAFF	.	13	.	TRBJ1-1	TRBV28
TGCGCCAGCAGCGAGACAAGGCGACGGGGCGGGGAGCTGTTTTTT	CASSETRRRGGELFF	.	15	.	TRBJ2-2	TRBV5-1
TGCAGTGCTAGTGGCGGGGGTGGAGATACGCAGTATTTT	CSASGGGGDTQYF	.	13	TRBD2	TRBJ2-3	TRBV20-1
TGTGCCAGTAGGAGGGACTATGGCTACACCTTC	CASRRDYGYTF	few	11	.	TRBJ1-2	TRBV19
TGTGCCAGCAGTTACGATTCCTTGAGCACTGAAGCTTTCTTT	CASSYDSLSTEAFF	few	14	.	TRBJ1-1	TRBV6-5
TGTGCCAGCAGTCTTTATCCCGGGGGGCCCCCATACGAGCAGTACTTC	CASSLYPGGPPYEQYF	.	16	.	TRBJ2-7	TRBV12-3/TRBV12-4